This T cell receptor (beta chain) is drawn from a study of CD8 T cells in ankylosing spondylitis. Whole-study results and caveats: A TCR beta motif of roughly 8 highly homologous variants appeared characteristic of ankylosing spondylitis blood. Significant enrichment of disease-linked clones was reportedly seen in matched ankylosing spondylitis synovial fluid. Disease-associated clones were CD8+ and fairly uncommon in peripheral blood.

Germline trimming cut 0 bases from V and 6 bases from J; bases unmatched to any gene: 2. Germline V CDR1 and CDR2: SGHTA, FQGNSA. There are 15 residues in the CDR3. Remarks on this clonotype: Antigen specificity is unknown.

Generation of TCR beta libraries employed quantitative 5'-RACE incorporating molecular barcodes. TCRdb redid the calling of the 5' RACE reads with MiXCR, one entry per CDR3 protein. The sample lists 30,000 to 35,000 distinct CDR3 sequences, about 29% occurring once. The genes are TRBV7-2 and TRBJ2-1, with TRBD2 identical over 10 bases. Sequenced input: synovial fluid, either unsorted or a sorted T cell fraction (not recorded which). The TCR originated in a male donor with ankylosing spondylitis. As DNA, the CDR3 is TGTGCCAGCAGCTTAGCGGGACTAGCGCCCAATGAGCAGTTCTTC. Translating gives CASSLAGLAPNEQFF.